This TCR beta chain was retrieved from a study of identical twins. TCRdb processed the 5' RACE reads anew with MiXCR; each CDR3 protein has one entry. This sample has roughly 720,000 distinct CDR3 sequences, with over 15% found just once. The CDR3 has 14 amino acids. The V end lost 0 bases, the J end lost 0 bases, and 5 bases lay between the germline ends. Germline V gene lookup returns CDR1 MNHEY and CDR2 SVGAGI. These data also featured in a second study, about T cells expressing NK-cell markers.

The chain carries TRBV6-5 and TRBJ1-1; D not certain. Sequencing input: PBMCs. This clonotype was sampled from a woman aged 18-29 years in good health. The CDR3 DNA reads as TGTGCCAGCAGTTACTCGAATGTGAACACTGAAGCTTTCTTT. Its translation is CASSYSNVNTEAFF.